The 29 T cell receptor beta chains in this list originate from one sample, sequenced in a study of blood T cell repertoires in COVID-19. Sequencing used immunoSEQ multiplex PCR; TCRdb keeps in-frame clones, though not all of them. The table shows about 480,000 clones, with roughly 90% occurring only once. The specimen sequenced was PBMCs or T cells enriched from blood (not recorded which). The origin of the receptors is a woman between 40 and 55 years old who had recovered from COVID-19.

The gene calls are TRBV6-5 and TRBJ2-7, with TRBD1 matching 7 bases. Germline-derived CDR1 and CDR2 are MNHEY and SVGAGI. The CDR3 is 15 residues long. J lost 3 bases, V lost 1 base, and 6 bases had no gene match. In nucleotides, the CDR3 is TGTGCCAGCAGTTACTATCCGACAGGGAACTACGAGCAGTACTTC. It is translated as CASSYYPTGNYEQYF.

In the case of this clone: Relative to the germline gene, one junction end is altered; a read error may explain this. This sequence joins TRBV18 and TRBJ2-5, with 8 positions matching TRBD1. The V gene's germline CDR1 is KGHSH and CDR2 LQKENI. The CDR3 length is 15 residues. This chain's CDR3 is CASSPQRQGRETQYF. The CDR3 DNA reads TGTGCCAGCTCCCCACAAAGACAGGGGAGAGAGACCCAGTACTTC.

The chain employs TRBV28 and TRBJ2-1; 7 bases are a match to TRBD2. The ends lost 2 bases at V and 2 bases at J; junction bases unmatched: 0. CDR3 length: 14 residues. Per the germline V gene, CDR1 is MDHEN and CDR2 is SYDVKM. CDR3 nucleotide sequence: TGTGCCAGCAGTTTAGCGGGAGCCTACAATGAGCAGTTCTTC. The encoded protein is CASSLAGAYNEQFF. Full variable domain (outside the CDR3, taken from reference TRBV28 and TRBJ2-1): DVKVTQSSRYLVKRTGEKVFLECVQDMDHENMFWYRQDPGLGLRLIYFSYDVKMKEKGDIPEGYSVSREKKERFSLILESASTNQTSMYLCASSLAGAYNEQFFGPGTRLTVL.

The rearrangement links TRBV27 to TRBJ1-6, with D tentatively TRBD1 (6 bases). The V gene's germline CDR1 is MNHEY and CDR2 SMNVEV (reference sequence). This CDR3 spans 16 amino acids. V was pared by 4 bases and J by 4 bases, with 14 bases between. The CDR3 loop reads CASSYRAGIYNSPLHF. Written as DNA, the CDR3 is TGTGCCAGCAGTTACAGGGCTGGGATATATAATTCACCCCTCCACTTT.

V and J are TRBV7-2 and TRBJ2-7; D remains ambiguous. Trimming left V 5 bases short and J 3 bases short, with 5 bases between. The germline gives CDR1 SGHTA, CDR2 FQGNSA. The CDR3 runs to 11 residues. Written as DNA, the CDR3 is TGTGCCAGCAGCCAACTCTACGAGCAGTACTTC. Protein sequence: CASSQLYEQYF.

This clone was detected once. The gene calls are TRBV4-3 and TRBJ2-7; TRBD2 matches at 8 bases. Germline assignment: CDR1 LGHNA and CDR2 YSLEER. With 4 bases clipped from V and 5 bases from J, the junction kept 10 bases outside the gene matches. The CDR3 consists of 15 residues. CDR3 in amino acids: CASSLSGSWQDEQYF. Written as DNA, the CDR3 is TGCGCCAGCAGCCTGAGCGGGAGTTGGCAAGACGAGCAGTACTTC.

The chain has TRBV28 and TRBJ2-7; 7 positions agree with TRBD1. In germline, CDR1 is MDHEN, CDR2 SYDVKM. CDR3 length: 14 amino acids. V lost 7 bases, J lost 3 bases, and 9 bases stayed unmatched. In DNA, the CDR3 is TGTGCCAGCATTCCCACAGGGGTGGACTACGAGCAGTACTTC. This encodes CASIPTGVDYEQYF.

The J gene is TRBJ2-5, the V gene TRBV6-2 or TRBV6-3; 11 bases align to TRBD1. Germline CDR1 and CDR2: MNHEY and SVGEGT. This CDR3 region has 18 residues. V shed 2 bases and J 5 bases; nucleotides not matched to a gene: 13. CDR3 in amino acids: CASSYPTTGTGGPETQYF. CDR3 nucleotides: TGTGCCAGCAGTTACCCAACCACCGGGACAGGGGGTCCGGAGACCCAGTACTTC.

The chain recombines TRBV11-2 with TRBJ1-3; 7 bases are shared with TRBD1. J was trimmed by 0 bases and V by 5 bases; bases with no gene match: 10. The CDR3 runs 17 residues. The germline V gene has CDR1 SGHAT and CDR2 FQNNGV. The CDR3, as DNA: TGTGCCAGCAGCAGAAGACAGGGCCTCACCTCTGGAAACACCATATATTTT. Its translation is CASSRRQGLTSGNTIYF.

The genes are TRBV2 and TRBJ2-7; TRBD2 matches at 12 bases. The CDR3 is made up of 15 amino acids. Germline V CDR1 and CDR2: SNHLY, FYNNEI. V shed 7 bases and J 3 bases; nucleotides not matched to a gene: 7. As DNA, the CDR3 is TGTGCCAGCAAAGGACTAGCGGGACGGAACTACGAGCAGTACTTC. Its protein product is CASKGLAGRNYEQYF.

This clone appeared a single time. DNA of the CDR3: TGTGCCAGCAGCTTAGATCTAACAGGGAACACTGAAGCTTTCTTT. Encoded protein: CASSLDLTGNTEAFF. This rearrangement joins TRBV7-8 to TRBJ1-1; TRBD1 might be the D (5 bases). The V gene lost 1 base and the J gene lost 1 base, with 10 bases spanning the gap. This CDR3 spans 15 amino acids. CDR1 is SGHVS, CDR2 FQNEAQ, per germline.

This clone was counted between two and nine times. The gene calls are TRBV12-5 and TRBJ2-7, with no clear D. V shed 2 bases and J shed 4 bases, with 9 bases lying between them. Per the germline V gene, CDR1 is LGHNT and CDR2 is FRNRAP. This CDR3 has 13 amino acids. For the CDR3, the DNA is TGTGCTAGTGGTTTGTACCCAGGATACGAGCAGTACTTC. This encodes CASGLYPGYEQYF.

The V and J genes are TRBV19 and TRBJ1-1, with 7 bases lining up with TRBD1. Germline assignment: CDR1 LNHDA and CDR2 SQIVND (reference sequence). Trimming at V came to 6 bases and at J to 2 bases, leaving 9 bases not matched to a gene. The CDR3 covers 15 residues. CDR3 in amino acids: CASSSRTGANTEAFF. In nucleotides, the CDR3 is TGTGCCAGTAGCTCCCGGACAGGCGCCAACACTGAAGCTTTCTTT. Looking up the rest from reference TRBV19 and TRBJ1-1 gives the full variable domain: DGGITQSPKYLFRKEGQNVTLSCEQNLNHDAMYWYRQDPGQGLRLIYYSQIVNDFQKGDIAEGYSVSREKKESFPLTVTSAQKNPTAFYLCASSSRTGANTEAFFGQGTRLTVV.

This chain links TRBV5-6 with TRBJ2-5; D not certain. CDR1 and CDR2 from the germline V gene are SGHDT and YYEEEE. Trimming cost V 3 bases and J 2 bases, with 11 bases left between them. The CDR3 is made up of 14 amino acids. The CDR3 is CASSSPSQQETQYF. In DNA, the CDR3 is TGTGCCAGCAGCTCTCCATCGCAGCAAGAGACCCAGTACTTC.

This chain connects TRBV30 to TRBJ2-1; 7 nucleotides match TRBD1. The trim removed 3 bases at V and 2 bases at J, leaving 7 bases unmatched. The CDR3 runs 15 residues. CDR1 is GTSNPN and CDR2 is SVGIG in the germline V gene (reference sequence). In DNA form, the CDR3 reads TGTGCCTGGAGCCAAGAGGACAGGCCCTACAATGAGCAGTTCTTC. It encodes CAWSQEDRPYNEQFF.

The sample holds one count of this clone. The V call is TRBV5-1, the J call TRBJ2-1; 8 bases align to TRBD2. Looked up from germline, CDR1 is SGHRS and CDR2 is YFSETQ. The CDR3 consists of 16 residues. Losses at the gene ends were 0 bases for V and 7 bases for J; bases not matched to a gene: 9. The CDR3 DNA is TGCGCCAGCAGCTTGGATCGAGCGGGAGCTGGAAATGAGCAGTTCTTC. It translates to CASSLDRAGAGNEQFF.

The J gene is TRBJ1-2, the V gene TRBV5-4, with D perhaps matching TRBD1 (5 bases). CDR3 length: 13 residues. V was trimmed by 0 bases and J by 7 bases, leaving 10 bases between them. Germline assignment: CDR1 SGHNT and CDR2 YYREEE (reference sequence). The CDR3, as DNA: TGTGCCAGCAGCTTGGAGGGGATCGGTGGCTACACCTTC. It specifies CASSLEGIGGYTF.

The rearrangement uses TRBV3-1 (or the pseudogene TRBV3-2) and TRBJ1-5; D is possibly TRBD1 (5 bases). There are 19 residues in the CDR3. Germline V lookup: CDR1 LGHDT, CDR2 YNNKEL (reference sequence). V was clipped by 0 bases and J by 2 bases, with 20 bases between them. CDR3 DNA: TGTGCCAGCAGCCAAGAAATTATGAAAGGGGAGGGTGGCAATCAGCCCCAGCATTTT. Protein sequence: CASSQEIMKGEGGNQPQHF.

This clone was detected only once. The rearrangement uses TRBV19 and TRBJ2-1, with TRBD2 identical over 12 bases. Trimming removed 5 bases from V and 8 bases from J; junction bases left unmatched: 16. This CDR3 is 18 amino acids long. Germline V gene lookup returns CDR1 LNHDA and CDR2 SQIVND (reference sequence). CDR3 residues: CASSSQRLAGEVFDEQFF. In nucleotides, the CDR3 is TGTGCCAGTAGTTCACAGAGACTAGCGGGAGAGGTATTCGATGAGCAGTTCTTC.

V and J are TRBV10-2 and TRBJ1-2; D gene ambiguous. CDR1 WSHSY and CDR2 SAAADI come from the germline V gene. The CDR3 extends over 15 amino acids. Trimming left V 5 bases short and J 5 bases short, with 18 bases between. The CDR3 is CASSQLAGVGYGYTF. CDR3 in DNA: TGCGCCAGCAGTCAACTAGCCGGTGTGGGGTATGGCTACACCTTC.

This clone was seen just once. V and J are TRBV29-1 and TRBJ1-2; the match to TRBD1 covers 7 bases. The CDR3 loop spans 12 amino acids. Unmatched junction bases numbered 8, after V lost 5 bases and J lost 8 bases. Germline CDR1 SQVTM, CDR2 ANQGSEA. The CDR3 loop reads CSVKTGVWGYTF. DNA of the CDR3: TGCAGCGTTAAAACAGGGGTTTGGGGCTACACCTTC. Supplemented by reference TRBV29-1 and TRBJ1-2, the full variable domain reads SAVISQKPSRDICQRGTSLTIQCQVDSQVTMMFWYRQQPGQSLTLIATANQGSEATYESGFVIDKFPISRPNLTFSTLTVSNMSPEDSSIYLCSVKTGVWGYTFGSGTRLTVV.

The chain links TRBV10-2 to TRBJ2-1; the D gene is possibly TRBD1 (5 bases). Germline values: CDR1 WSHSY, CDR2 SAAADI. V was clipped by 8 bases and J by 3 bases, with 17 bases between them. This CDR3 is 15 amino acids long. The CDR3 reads CASVKGRTYYNEQFF. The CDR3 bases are TGCGCCAGCGTCAAGGGCAGGACATACTACAATGAGCAGTTCTTC.

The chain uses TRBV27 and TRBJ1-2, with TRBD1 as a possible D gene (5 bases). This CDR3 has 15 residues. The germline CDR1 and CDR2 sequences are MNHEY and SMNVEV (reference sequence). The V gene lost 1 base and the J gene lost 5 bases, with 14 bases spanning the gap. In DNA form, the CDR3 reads TGTGCCAGCAGTTTATTCGGCTCCGGGACTTATGGCTACACCTTC. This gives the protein CASSLFGSGTYGYTF.

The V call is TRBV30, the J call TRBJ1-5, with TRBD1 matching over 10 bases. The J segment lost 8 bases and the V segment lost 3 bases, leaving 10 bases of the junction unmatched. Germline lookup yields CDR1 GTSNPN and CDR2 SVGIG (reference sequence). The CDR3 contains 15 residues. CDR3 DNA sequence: TGTGCCTGGAGGCCGGGACAGGGGTCCCCGGAGCCCCAGCATTTT. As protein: CAWRPGQGSPEPQHF.

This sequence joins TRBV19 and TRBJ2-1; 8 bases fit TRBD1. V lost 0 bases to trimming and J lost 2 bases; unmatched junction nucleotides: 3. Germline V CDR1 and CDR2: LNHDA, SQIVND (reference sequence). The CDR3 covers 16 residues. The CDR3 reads CASSIDMTGAYNEQFF. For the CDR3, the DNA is TGTGCCAGTAGTATAGATATGACAGGGGCCTACAATGAGCAGTTCTTC. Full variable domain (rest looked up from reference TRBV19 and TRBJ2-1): DGGITQSPKYLFRKEGQNVTLSCEQNLNHDAMYWYRQDPGQGLRLIYYSQIVNDFQKGDIAEGYSVSREKKESFPLTVTSAQKNPTAFYLCASSIDMTGAYNEQFFGPGTRLTVL.

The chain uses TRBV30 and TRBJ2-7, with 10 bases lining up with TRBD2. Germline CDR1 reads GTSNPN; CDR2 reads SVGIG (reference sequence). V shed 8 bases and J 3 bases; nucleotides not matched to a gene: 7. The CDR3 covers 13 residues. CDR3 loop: CALGLAGVYEQYF. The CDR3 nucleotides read TGTGCCCTGGGGCTAGCGGGAGTCTACGAGCAGTACTTC. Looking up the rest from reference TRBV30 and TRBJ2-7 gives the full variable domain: SQTIHQWPATLVQPVGSPLSLECTVEGTSNPNLYWYRQAAGRGLQLLFYSVGIGQISSEVPQNLSASRPQDRQFILSSKKLLLSDSGFYLCALGLAGVYEQYFGPGTRLTVT.

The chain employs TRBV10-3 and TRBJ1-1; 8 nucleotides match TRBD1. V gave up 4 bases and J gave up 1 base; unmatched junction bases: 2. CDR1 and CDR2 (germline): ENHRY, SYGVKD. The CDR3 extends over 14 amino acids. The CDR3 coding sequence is TGTGCCATCAGTGCCGACAGGGGGAACACTGAAGCTTTCTTT. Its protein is CAISADRGNTEAFF.

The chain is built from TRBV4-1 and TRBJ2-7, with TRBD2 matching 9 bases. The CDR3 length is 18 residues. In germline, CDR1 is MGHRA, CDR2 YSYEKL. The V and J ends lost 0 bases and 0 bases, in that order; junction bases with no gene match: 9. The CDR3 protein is CASSQELLTSGYSYEQYF. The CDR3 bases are TGCGCCAGCAGCCAAGAACTGCTAACTAGCGGGTACTCCTACGAGCAGTACTTC.

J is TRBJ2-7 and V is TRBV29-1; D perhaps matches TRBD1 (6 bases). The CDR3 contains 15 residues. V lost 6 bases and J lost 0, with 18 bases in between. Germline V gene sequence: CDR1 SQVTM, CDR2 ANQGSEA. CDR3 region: CSVLGQLHSSYEQYF. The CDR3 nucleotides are TGCAGCGTATTGGGACAACTCCACAGCTCCTACGAGCAGTACTTC.